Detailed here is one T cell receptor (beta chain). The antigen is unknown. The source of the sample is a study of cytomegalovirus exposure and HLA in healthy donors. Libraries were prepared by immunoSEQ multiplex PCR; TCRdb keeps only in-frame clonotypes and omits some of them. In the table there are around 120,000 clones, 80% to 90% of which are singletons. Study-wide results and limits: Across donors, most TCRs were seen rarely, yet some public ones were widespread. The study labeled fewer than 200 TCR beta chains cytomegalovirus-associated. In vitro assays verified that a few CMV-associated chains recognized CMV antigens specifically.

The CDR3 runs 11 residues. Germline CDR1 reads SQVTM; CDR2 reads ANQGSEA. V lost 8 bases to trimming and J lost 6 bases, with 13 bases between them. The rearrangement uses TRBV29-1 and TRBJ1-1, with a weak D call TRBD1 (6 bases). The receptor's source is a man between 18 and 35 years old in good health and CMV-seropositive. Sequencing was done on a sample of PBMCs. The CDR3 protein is CSQGQSPEAFF. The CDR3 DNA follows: TGCAGCCAAGGACAGTCGCCTGAAGCTTTCTTT. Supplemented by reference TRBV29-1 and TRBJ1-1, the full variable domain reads SAVISQKPSRDICQRGTSLTIQCQVDSQVTMMFWYRQQPGQSLTLIATANQGSEATYESGFVIDKFPISRPNLTFSTLTVSNMSPEDSSIYLCSQGQSPEAFFGQGTRLTVV.